This TCR beta chain was identified in a study of blood T cell repertoires in COVID-19. The wider study: Specimens from acute and convalescent COVID-19 originated in the United States, Italy and Spain.

The CDR3 is made up of 14 amino acids. Libraries were prepared by immunoSEQ multiplex PCR; TCRdb keeps only in-frame clonotypes and omits some of them. The sample includes 340,000 or so clones, around 85% seen only once; the top ten take roughly 4%. Input material: PBMCs or T cells enriched from blood (not recorded which). This clonotype was sampled from a woman between 40 and 50 years old with acute COVID-19. The chain links TRBV21-1 to TRBJ2-5; the table's TRBD1 call for D was not verified on the DNA. TRBV21-1 is deemed a pseudogene. CDR3 in DNA: TGTGCCAGCCGGGACAGGCTCAAAGGAGAGACCCAGTACTTC. It translates to CASRDRLKGETQYF.